The subject of this entry is one T cell receptor (beta chain). The data derive from a study of blood T cell repertoires in COVID-19. Across the whole study: Donors in the United States, Italy and Spain gave samples during acute or convalescent COVID-19. From T cells, B-cell-depleted T cells, or PBMCs came the material, which was cDNA or gDNA.

Germline V lookup: CDR1 LGHNA, CDR2 YNFKEQ. With 1 base clipped from V and 2 bases from J, the junction kept 4 bases outside the gene matches. This CDR3 contains 16 residues. Original processing notes: The authors estimated nucleated cell counts from reference gene primer amplification. Generated by immunoSEQ multiplex PCR, the TCRdb table keeps only in-frame clones and is missing some. V, J and clone size derive from that table, while D and trimming were established from the DNA sequence. This table holds 85,000 to 130,000 clones, around 75% found once. The rearrangement uses TRBV4-2 and TRBJ1-5, with TRBD1 matching 8 bases. The origin of this receptor is a human donor with acute or convalescent COVID-19. The donor label of this sample is uncertain. The sample was peripheral blood. CDR3 sequence (DNA): TGTGCCAGCAGCCAAGTAAAGACAGGGGGCAATCAGCCCCAGCATTTT. This sequence encodes CASSQVKTGGNQPQHF.